This T cell receptor beta chain comes out of a study of tumor-infiltrating lymphocytes in primary liver carcinoma. Whole-study results and caveats: Tumor region pairs shared more overlap than did tumor-adjacent and tumor-blood pairs.

With respect to this clonotype: Its antigen remains unidentified. Mismatch with germline at one junction end may stem from a read error.

The CDR3 contains 19 residues. CDR1 is SGHDN and CDR2 is FVKESK in the germline V gene. TCR beta cDNA came from about 500 ng total RNA, primed with a constant-region primer. Each TCR beta library was derived from three nested multiplex PCR rounds that employed slightly modified ARM-PCR. Running 10 cycles apiece, the first two PCR rounds relied on TRBV1-TRBV30 forward primers together with a C-beta reverse primer. Using its own MiXCR run on the multiplex PCR reads, TCRdb lists one record per CDR3 protein. The sample consists of around 71,000 distinct CDR3 sequences, about two thirds of them appearing once. RNA and DNA were co-extracted from approximately 20-30 mg of unsorted bulk tissue. Every tumor sample had over 75% viable tumor cells.

The TCR comes from a woman aged 55-70 years with primary liver carcinoma and hepatitis B virus infection. The chain uses TRBV14 and TRBJ1-6, with no clear D. Source material: liver tumor tissue from sampling region 4. The subset: tumor region T4, right-lateral pole. As DNA, the CDR3 is TGTGGCAGCAGCCAAGATTTGTGCGCGGTGGGCTCCTATAATTCACCCCTCCACTTT. This gives the protein CGSSQDLCAVGSYNSPLHF.